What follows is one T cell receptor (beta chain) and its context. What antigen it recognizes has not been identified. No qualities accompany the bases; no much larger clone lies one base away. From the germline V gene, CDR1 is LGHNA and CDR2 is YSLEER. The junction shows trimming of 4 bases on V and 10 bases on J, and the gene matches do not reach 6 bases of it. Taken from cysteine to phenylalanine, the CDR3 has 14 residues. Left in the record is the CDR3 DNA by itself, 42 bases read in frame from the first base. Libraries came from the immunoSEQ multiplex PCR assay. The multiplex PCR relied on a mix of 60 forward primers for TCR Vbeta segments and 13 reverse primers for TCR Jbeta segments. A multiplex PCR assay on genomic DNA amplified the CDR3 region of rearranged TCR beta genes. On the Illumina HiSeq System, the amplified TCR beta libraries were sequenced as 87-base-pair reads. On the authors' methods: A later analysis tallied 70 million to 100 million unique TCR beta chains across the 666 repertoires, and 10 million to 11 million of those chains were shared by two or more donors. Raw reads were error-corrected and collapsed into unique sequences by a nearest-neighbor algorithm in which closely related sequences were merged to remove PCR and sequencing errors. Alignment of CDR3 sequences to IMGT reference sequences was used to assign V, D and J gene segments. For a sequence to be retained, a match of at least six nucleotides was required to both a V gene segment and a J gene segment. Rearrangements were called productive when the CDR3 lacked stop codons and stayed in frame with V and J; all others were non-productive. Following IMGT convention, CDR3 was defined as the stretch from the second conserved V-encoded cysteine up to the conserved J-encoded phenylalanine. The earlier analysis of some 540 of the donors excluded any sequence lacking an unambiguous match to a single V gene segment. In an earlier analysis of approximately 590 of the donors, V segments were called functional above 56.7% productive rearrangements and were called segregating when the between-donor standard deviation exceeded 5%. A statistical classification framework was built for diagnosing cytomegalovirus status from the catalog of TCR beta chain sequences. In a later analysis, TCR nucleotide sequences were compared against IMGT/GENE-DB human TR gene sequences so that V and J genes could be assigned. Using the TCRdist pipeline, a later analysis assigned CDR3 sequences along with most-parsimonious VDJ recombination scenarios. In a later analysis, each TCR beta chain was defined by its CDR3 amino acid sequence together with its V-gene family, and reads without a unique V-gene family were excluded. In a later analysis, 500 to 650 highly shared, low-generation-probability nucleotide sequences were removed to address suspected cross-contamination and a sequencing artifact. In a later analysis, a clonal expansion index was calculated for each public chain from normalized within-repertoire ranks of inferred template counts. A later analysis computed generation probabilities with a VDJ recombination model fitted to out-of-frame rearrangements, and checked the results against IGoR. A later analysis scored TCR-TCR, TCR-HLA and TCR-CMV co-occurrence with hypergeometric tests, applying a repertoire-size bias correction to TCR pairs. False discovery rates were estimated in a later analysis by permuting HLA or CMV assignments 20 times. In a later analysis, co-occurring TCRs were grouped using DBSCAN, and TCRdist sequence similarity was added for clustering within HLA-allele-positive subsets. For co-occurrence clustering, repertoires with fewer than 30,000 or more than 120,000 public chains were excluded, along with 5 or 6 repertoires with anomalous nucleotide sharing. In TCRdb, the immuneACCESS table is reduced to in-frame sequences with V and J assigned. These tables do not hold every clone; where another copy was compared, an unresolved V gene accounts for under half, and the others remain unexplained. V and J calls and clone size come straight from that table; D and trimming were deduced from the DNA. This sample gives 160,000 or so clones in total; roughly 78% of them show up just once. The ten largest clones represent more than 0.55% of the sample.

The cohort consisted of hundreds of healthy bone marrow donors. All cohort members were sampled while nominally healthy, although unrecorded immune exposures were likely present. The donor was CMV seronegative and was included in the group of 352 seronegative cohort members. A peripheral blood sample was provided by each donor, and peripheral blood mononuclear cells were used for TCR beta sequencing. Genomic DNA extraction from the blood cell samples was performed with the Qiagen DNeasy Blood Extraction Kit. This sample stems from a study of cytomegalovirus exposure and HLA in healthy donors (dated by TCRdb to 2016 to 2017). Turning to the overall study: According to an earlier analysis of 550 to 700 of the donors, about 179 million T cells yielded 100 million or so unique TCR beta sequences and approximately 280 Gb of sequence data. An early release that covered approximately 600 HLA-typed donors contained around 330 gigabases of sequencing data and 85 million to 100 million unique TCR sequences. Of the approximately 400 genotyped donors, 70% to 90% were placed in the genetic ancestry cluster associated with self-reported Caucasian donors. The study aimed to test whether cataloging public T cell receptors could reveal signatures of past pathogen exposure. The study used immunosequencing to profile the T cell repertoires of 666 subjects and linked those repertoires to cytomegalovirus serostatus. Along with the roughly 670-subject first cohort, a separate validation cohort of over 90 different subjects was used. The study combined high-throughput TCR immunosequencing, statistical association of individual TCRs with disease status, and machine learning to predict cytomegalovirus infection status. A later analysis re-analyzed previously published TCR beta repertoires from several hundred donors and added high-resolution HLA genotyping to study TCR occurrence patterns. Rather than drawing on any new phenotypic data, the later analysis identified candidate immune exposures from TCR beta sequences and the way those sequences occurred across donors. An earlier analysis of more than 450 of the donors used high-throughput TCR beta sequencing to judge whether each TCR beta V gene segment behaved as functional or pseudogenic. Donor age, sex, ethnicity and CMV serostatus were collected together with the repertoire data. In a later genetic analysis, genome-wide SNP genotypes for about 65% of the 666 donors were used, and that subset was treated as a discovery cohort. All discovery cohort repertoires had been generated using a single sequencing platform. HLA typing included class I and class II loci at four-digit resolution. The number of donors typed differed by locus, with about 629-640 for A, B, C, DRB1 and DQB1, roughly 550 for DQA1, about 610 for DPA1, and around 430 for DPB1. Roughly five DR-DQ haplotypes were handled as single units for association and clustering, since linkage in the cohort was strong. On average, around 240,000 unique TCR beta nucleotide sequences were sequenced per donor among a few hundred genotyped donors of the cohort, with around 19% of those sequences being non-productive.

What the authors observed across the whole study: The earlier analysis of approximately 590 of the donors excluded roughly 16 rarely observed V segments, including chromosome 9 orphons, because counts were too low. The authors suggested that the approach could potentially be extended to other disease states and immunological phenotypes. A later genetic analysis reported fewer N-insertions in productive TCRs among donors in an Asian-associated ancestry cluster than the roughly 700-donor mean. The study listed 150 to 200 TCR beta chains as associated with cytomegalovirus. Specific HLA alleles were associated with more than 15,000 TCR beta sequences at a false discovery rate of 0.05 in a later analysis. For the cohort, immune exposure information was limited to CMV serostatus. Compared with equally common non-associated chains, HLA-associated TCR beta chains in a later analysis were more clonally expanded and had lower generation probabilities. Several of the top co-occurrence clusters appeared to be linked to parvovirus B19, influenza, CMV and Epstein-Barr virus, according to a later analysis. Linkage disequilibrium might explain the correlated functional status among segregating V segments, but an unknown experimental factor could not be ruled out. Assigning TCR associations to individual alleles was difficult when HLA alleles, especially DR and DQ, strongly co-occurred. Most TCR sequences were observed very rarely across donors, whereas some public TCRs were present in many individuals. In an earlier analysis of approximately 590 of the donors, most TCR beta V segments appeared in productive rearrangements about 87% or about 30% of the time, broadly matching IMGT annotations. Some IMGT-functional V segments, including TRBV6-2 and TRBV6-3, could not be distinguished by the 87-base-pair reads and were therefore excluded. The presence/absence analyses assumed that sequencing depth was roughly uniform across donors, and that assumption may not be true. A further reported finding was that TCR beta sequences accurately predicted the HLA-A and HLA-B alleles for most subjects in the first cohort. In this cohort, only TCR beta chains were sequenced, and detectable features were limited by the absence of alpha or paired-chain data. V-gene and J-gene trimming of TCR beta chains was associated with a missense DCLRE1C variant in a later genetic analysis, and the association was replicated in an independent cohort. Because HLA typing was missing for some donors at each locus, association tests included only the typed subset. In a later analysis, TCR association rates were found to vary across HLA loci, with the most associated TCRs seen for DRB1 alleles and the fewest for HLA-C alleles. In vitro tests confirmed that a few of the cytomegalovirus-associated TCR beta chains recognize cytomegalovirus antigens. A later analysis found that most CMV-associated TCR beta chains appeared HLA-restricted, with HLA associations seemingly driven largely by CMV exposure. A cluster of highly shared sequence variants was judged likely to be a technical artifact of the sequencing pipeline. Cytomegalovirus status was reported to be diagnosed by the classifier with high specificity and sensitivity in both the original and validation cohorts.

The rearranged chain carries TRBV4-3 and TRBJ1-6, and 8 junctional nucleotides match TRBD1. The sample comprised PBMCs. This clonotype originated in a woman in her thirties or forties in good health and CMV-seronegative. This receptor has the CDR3 CASSPGQVESPLHF. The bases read TGCGCCAGCAGCCCGGGACAGGTGGAGTCACCCCTCCACTTT.